Below are 21 T cell receptor beta chains sequenced from a single sample in a study of metastatic and nonmetastatic thyroid tumors. From the PCR reads, TCRdb re-called clones with MiXCR. The sample comprises roughly 40,000 clones, about a sixth of which are singletons, and about 3.8% rests with the top ten. Among the patients, none had received any treatment before thyroid surgery. The sequenced sample was blood. All receptors come from a female donor with papillary thyroid cancer or a benign thyroid nodule (not recorded which). Some clones in this sample may be carry-over from other donors' samples.

This chain uses TRBV3-1 with TRBJ2-2, with TRBD1 identical over 7 bases. The CDR3 spans 14 residues. The trim removed 5 bases at V and 0 bases at J, leaving 0 bases unmatched. CDR1 is LGHDT, CDR2 YNNKEL, per germline (reference sequence). The CDR3 region has the DNA TGTGCCAGCAGCGGACAGGCGAACACCGGGGAGCTGTTTTTT. Residues: CASSGQANTGELFF.

This clone was seen ten or more times. A much larger clone differs from this one at a single base, so this may be a read error. This specimen includes other DNA sequences encoding the same CDR3. V usage is TRBV10-1 and J usage is TRBJ2-1; D perhaps matches TRBD2 (6 bases). CDR1 and CDR2 (germline): WNHNN, SYGVQD (reference sequence). Trimming took 2 bases from V and 5 from J, leaving 13 bases between them. This CDR3 has 15 amino acids. The CDR3 loop is CASSEVRGANNEQFF. In DNA form, the CDR3 reads TGCGCCAGCAGTGAGGTGCGGGGAGCTAACAATGAGCAGTTCTTC.

Note on this clone: This may be a read error, as it is one base from a much larger clone. This chain connects TRBV7-9 to TRBJ2-3; D unresolved. Trimming stripped 7 bases from V and 5 bases from J, with 10 bases between. The germline V gene has CDR1 SEHNR and CDR2 FQNEAQ (reference sequence). The CDR3 spans 12 residues. CDR3 loop: CASIPTGDTQYF. The DNA of the CDR3 is TGTGCCAGCATCCCCACGGGAGATACGCAGTATTTT.

V and J are TRBV6-1 and TRBJ2-6; no firm D call. The CDR3 is 15 residues long. Germline CDR1 and CDR2: MNHNS and SASEGT. The V end was cut by 6 bases, the J end by 2 bases, with 11 bases between. The CDR3 loop reads CASSESFTGANVLTF. As DNA, the CDR3 is TGTGCCAGCAGCGAGTCCTTTACTGGGGCCAACGTCCTGACTTTC.

This clone was seen ten or more times. CDR3 protein: CASIRRSNEKLFF. The CDR3 region has the DNA TGCGCCAGCATACGGAGGTCTAATGAAAAACTGTTTTTT. The chain has TRBV10-1 and TRBJ1-4; D unresolved. This CDR3 is built from 13 residues. Trimming took off 7 bases at V and 3 bases at J, with 9 bases between the two ends. Looked up from germline, CDR1 is WNHNN and CDR2 is SYGVQD (reference sequence).

This clone has ten or more counts. This chain links TRBV7-3 with TRBJ2-1, with no clear D. This CDR3 comprises 14 residues. Deletions cut 2 bases from V and 9 bases from J, with 14 bases between. CDR1 and CDR2 from the germline V gene are SGHTA and FQGTGA. The chain's CDR3 is CASSLSSASSEQFF. CDR3 sequence (DNA): TGTGCCAGCAGCTTATCGTCCGCGAGCAGTGAGCAGTTCTTC.

This clone was observed at least ten times. The chain joins TRBV2 to TRBJ1-4, with 10 bases fitting TRBD1. The V and J ends lost 4 bases and 6 bases, in that order; junction bases with no gene match: 11. This CDR3 spans 17 amino acids. CDR1 and CDR2 from the germline V gene are SNHLY and FYNNEI. The CDR3 protein is CASSGGDRGQYDEKLFF. For the CDR3, the DNA is TGTGCCAGCAGTGGCGGGGACAGGGGACAGTACGATGAAAAACTGTTTTTT.

This clone has a count of ten or more. This chain uses TRBV4-1 with TRBJ1-5; tentative D call: TRBD1 (6 bases). Germline-derived CDR1 and CDR2 are MGHRA and YSYEKL. The CDR3 is 18 amino acids. V shed 1 base and J shed 0 bases, with 16 bases lying between them. The CDR3 DNA reads TGCGCCAGCAGCCAAGCTGGGTTGGCGGGGGCTAGCAATCAGCCCCAGCATTTT. Amino acid sequence: CASSQAGLAGASNQPQHF.

This clone was counted at least ten times. The chain has TRBV30 and TRBJ1-2; 9 positions agree with TRBD1. CDR3 length equals 15 residues. Germline trimming cut 7 bases from V and 1 base from J; bases unmatched to any gene: 10. Germline CDR1 GTSNPN, CDR2 SVGIG (reference sequence). The CDR3 sequence: CASFMDRGFNYGYTF. The CDR3, as DNA: TGTGCCTCGTTTATGGACAGGGGATTTAACTATGGCTACACCTTC.

This clone was counted many times. V gene TRBV5-1 combines with J gene TRBJ2-5, with 10 bases lining up with TRBD2. Germline-derived CDR1 and CDR2 are SGHRS and YFSETQ. V trimming: 7 bases; J trimming: 6 bases; junction bases outside the gene matches: 21. This CDR3 is 18 amino acids long. DNA for the CDR3: TGCGCCAGCCCCTGGGCTAGCGGGGGATGGGGTTGGGAAAAGACCCAGTACTTC. It translates to CASPWASGGWGWEKTQYF.

This clone was seen at least ten times. The CDR3, as DNA: TGTGCCAGCAGCTTAGAAGGGACAGGGACGAACACCGGGGAGCTGTTTTTT. Its translation: CASSLEGTGTNTGELFF. This chain uses TRBV7-6 with TRBJ2-2; 9 bases line up with TRBD1. V gave up 1 base and J gave up 0 bases; unmatched junction bases: 3. The CDR3 is 17 residues long. Germline loops: CDR1 SGHVS, CDR2 FNYEAQ.

This clone was found many times. This chain connects TRBV3-1 to TRBJ2-1; TRBD2 is a possible D gene (5 bases). The germline V and J ends were trimmed by 0 bases and 3 bases, with 9 bases remaining between them. CDR1 LGHDT and CDR2 YNNKEL come from the germline V gene (reference sequence). This CDR3 contains 15 residues. CDR3 in DNA: TGTGCCAGCAGCCAAGATCGGGGTTTCTACAATGAGCAGTTCTTC. Residues: CASSQDRGFYNEQFF.

The chain employs TRBV5-1 and TRBJ2-7; D remains unclear. Germline-derived CDR1 and CDR2 are SGHRS and YFSETQ. Trimming took 0 bases from V and 4 from J, leaving 11 bases between them. The CDR3 consists of 14 residues. CDR3 sequence reads: CASSLGAGDYEQYF. In nucleotides, the CDR3 is TGCGCCAGCAGCTTGGGAGCTGGGGATTACGAGCAGTACTTC.

In its sample, this clone was seen many times. An end of the junction differs from the germline gene, which may be a read error. Other nucleotide sequences from this sample produce the same CDR3. The CDR3 DNA is TGTGCCAGCAGCCTAACACCTGGGGGGACCCAGTACTTC. Its translation is CASSLTPGGTQYF. V gene TRBV7-3 combines with J gene TRBJ2-5; D assignment may be TRBD1 or TRBD2 (5 bases each). The CDR3 length is 13 residues. CDR1 is SGHTA, CDR2 FQGTGA, per germline.

This clone was counted many times. This chain links TRBV12-3 or TRBV12-4 with TRBJ1-2, with D possibly matching TRBD1 (5 bases). Trimming took 6 bases from V and 6 from J, leaving 17 bases between them. This CDR3 region has 14 residues. The CDR3 DNA sequence: TGTGCCAGCAGAACTCCCGGGACTTCGAATGGCTACACCTTC. Translation: CASRTPGTSNGYTF.

This clone was seen many times. The chain combines TRBV9 with TRBJ1-1; D is ambiguous. The length of the CDR3 is 14 residues. V was pared by 2 bases and J by 7 bases, with 15 bases between. The germline V gene has CDR1 SGDLS and CDR2 YYNGEE. CDR3 in amino acids: CASSVGGSFLEAFF. CDR3 in DNA: TGTGCCAGCAGCGTGGGCGGCTCTTTTCTTGAAGCTTTCTTT.

Ten or more counts support this clone. A single base separates this from a much larger clone, so it may be a read error. The sample has other DNA sequences that encode this CDR3 too. The rearrangement links TRBV5-1 to TRBJ2-7; 8 positions agree with TRBD2. The CDR3 is made up of 15 amino acids. V dropped 4 bases and J dropped 7; count of bases not matched to a gene: 13. CDR1 is SGHRS and CDR2 is YFSETQ in the germline V gene. CDR3 protein: CASSLAAAGGREQYF. CDR3 nucleotide sequence: TGCGCCAGCAGCCTGGCCGCGGCGGGGGGACGGGAGCAGTACTTC.

With regard to this clone: Just one base apart from a much larger clone, this may be a read error. The sample carries other DNA sequences with the same CDR3. The chain carries TRBV5-5 and TRBJ2-2; unclear D gene. Germline V lookup: CDR1 SGHKS, CDR2 YYEKEE (reference sequence). V shed 2 bases and J shed 1 base, with 9 bases lying between them. The CDR3 loop spans 15 amino acids. Here the CDR3 DNA reads TGTGCCAGCAGCTTTGTCAGAGTGAACACCGGGGAGCTGTTTTTT. It translates to CASSFVRVNTGELFF.

This clone was seen more than once but under ten times. A clone one base away is much larger, so this may be a read error. V usage is TRBV18 and J usage is TRBJ1-1, with D hard to call. The CDR3 length is 14 residues. Germline lookup yields CDR1 KGHSH and CDR2 LQKENI. The CDR3 loop is CTSSPNRQNTEAFF. CDR3 bases: TGTACCAGCTCACCTAATCGCCAGAACACTGAAGCTTTCTTT. Full variable domain (rest looked up from reference TRBV18 and TRBJ1-1): NAGVMQNPRHLVRRRGQEARLRCSPMKGHSHVYWYRQLPEEGLKFMVYLQKENIIDESGMPKERFSAEFPKEGPSILRIQQVVRGDSAAYFCTSSPNRQNTEAFFGQGTRLTVV.

This clone showed up many times. This sequence joins TRBV12-3 or TRBV12-4 and TRBJ2-5, with 11 bases aligning to TRBD2. This CDR3 is 17 amino acids long. Trimming at V came to 3 bases and at J to 5 bases, leaving 11 bases not matched to a gene. The CDR3 nucleotides are TGTGCCAGCAGTTTCCTTCTAGCGGGAGGCGGTCGGGAGACCCAGTACTTC. It yields the protein CASSFLLAGGGRETQYF.

Many counts were recorded for this clone. The V and J genes are TRBV6-2 or TRBV6-3 and TRBJ2-1, with 14 bases matching TRBD2. V lost 6 bases, J lost 4 bases, and 5 bases stayed unmatched. CDR1 is MNHEY, CDR2 SVGEGT, per germline. This CDR3 has 16 amino acids. The CDR3 DNA reads as TGTGCCAGCAGGCGGACTAGCGGGAGGCAATACAATGAGCAGTTCTTC. This translates into CASRRTSGRQYNEQFF.